These 27 T cell receptor beta chains were sequenced from one sample in a study of T cell responses to AZD1222 COVID-19 vaccine. Assay used: immunoSEQ multiplex PCR; TCRdb lists only in-frame clones, some missing. The sample lists 63,000 or so clones; 65% to 90% were seen once. Sequences were derived from peripheral blood, sampled on day 0 of AZD1222 vaccination. The origin of the receptors is an adult in good health.

The chain links TRBV6-1 to TRBJ1-1; a weak D match, TRBD1 (5 bases). The CDR3 has 13 amino acids. CDR1 and CDR2 (germline): MNHNS, SASEGT. The V end was cut by 2 bases, the J end by 7 bases, with 11 bases between. As DNA, the CDR3 is TGTGCCAGCAGTGAACAAATCCAGGGTGAAGCTTTCTTT. It specifies CASSEQIQGEAFF.

The J gene is TRBJ1-2, the V gene TRBV3-1 (or the pseudogene TRBV3-2), with 7 bases fitting TRBD1. The CDR3 contains 16 residues. Germline V gives CDR1 LGHDT, CDR2 YNNKEL (reference sequence). V was clipped by 2 bases and J by 8 bases; unmatched bases: 14. This CDR3 is CASSQSARQGIGGYTF. In nucleotides, the CDR3 is TGTGCCAGCAGCCAAAGTGCCCGACAGGGTATAGGCGGCTACACCTTC.

The chain recombines TRBV6-5 with TRBJ1-5; D call uncertain. V was pared by 0 bases and J by 5 bases, with 14 bases between. Germline V lookup: CDR1 MNHEY, CDR2 SVGAGI. The CDR3 has 16 amino acids. The CDR3 region is CASSYSNMASHQPQHF. The CDR3 DNA follows: TGTGCCAGCAGTTACTCGAATATGGCAAGCCATCAGCCCCAGCATTTT.

The chain combines TRBV7-3 with TRBJ2-1; 8 bases are a match to TRBD1. Looked up from germline, CDR1 is SGHTA and CDR2 is FQGTGA. The CDR3 has 13 residues. The ends lost 5 bases at V and 9 bases at J; junction bases unmatched: 6. The CDR3, as DNA: TGTGCCAGCAGCGTGGACAGGGCGAGTGAGCAGTTCTTC. This codes for CASSVDRASEQFF.

The V and J genes are TRBV27 and TRBJ1-1; 8 nucleotides line up with TRBD1. The junction had 9 bases not matched to a gene; V was cut back by 6 bases and J by 0 bases. The CDR3 covers 16 residues. Germline lookup yields CDR1 MNHEY and CDR2 SMNVEV (reference sequence). CDR3 loop: CASRLTGGWMNTEAFF. CDR3 nucleotides: TGTGCCAGCAGACTCACAGGGGGATGGATGAACACTGAAGCTTTCTTT.

The chain recombines TRBV11-2 with TRBJ2-1; the D gene is possibly TRBD2 (6 bases). Trimming took off 7 bases at V and 0 bases at J, with 16 bases between the two ends. In germline, CDR1 is SGHAT, CDR2 FQNNGV. CDR3 length: 16 amino acids. CDR3 nucleotides: TGTGCCAGCACCCAGATTAGCGGTTCCTCCTACAATGAGCAGTTCTTC. Residues: CASTQISGSSYNEQFF.

The V gene is TRBV29-1, the J gene TRBJ1-1; 9 nucleotides match TRBD1. The CDR3 sequence is 13 residues long. Germline-derived CDR1 and CDR2 are SQVTM and ANQGSEA. Trimming at V came to 7 bases and at J to 4 bases, leaving 7 bases not matched to a gene. The CDR3 region is CSAQGARGTEAFF. The CDR3 nucleotides are TGCAGCGCACAGGGGGCGCGGGGCACTGAAGCTTTCTTT.

The V and J genes are TRBV10-3 and TRBJ2-2; 9 bases are a match to TRBD1. Germline CDR1 reads ENHRY; CDR2 reads SYGVKD. This CDR3 spans 20 amino acids. The V segment lost 1 base and the J segment 0 bases; nucleotides outside the gene matches: 12. The CDR3 nucleotides read TGTGCCATCAGTGAGTTCACCCCGGGACAGGGAAAATCGAACACCGGGGAGCTGTTTTTT. Amino acid sequence: CAISEFTPGQGKSNTGELFF.

The chain is built from TRBV23-1 and TRBJ1-4; 7 bases fit TRBD1. TRBV23-1 is given ORF status, its function remaining uncertain. This CDR3 is 15 amino acids long. Trimming removed 1 base from V and 5 bases from J; junction bases left unmatched: 4. CDR3: CASSQYEGANEKLFF. For the CDR3, the DNA is TGCGCCAGCAGTCAATATGAGGGGGCCAATGAAAAACTGTTTTTT.

Here the CDR3 DNA reads TGTGCCAGCAAGGTTCGATCGAGGGGCAATTCACCCCTCCACTTT. It codes for CASKVRSRGNSPLHF. This sequence joins TRBV27 and TRBJ1-6; perhaps TRBD1 as D (5 bases). With 7 bases removed from V and 7 bases from J, the gap between germline ends came to 17 bases. The CDR3 consists of 15 residues. Germline assignment: CDR1 MNHEY and CDR2 SMNVEV (reference sequence).

V and J are TRBV18 and TRBJ2-1; tentatively, D is TRBD2 (7 bases). The CDR3 loop spans 15 amino acids. Germline CDR1 and CDR2: KGHSH and LQKENI. V was trimmed by 3 bases and J by 2 bases, leaving 11 bases between them. CDR3 in amino acids: CASSPAGATYNEQFF. CDR3 coding DNA: TGTGCCAGCTCACCCGCGGGGGCTACCTACAATGAGCAGTTCTTC.

This chain uses TRBV19 with TRBJ1-6, with TRBD1 as a possible D gene (6 bases). V was clipped by 7 bases and J by 13 bases, with 20 bases between them. The CDR3 covers 14 residues. The germline V gene has CDR1 LNHDA and CDR2 SQIVND (reference sequence). The CDR3, as DNA: TGTGCCAGTACCCAACCCGGGACACTATCTCCCCTCCACTTT. Its protein is CASTQPGTLSPLHF.

The chain joins TRBV6-5 to TRBJ1-2; D is ambiguous. V was clipped by 7 bases and J by 3 bases, with 9 bases between them. Germline V gene sequence: CDR1 MNHEY, CDR2 SVGAGI. The CDR3 is 12 amino acids. The CDR3 loop is CASTGGYYGYTF. DNA for the CDR3: TGTGCCAGCACAGGAGGATACTATGGCTACACCTTC.

The genes are TRBV19 and TRBJ1-1, with TRBD1 as a possible D gene (5 bases). The germline V gene has CDR1 LNHDA and CDR2 SQIVND (reference sequence). The germline V and J ends were trimmed by 5 bases and 2 bases, with 21 bases remaining between them. The CDR3 length is 17 residues. The CDR3 protein is CASSLLSSGTANTEAFF. CDR3 coding DNA: TGTGCCAGTAGTCTGCTGTCCTCCGGGACGGCTAACACTGAAGCTTTCTTT.

The V gene is TRBV6-1, the J gene TRBJ2-3; 9 nucleotides match TRBD2. The CDR3 sequence is 18 residues long. The trim removed 1 base at V and 0 bases at J, leaving 8 bases unmatched. Germline CDR1 is MNHNS and CDR2 is SASEGT. CDR3 bases: TGTGCCAGCAGTGAAGAGGTAGCGGGGGCCGTTAGCACAGATACGCAGTATTTT. Amino acid sequence: CASSEEVAGAVSTDTQYF.

The chain joins TRBV2 to TRBJ1-1, with TRBD1 identical over 8 bases. Germline CDR1 is SNHLY and CDR2 is FYNNEI. Trimming removed 6 bases from V and 6 bases from J; junction bases left unmatched: 9. The CDR3 is 14 residues long. The CDR3 nucleotides read TGTGCCAGCAGCACAGGGGGAACCGGCCCTGAAGCTTTCTTT. Protein product: CASSTGGTGPEAFF.

The chain uses TRBV14 and TRBJ1-3, with TRBD1 identical over 8 bases. In germline, CDR1 is SGHDN, CDR2 FVKESK. The V and J ends lost 1 base and 4 bases, in that order; junction bases with no gene match: 9. CDR3 size: 17 residues. In DNA, the CDR3 is TGTGCCAGCAGCCAAGTTTCCAACAGGGGGACAGGAAACACCATATATTTT. It is translated as CASSQVSNRGTGNTIYF.

The gene calls are TRBV19 and TRBJ1-5, with a possible D match to TRBD1 (6 bases). This CDR3 has 15 residues. The V end lost 7 bases, the J end lost 0 bases, and 13 bases lay between the germline ends. The V gene's germline CDR1 is LNHDA and CDR2 SQIVND (reference sequence). CDR3 sequence (DNA): TGTGCCAGTACCCAGAGGACAGTTAGCAATCAGCCCCAGCATTTT. Protein: CASTQRTVSNQPQHF.

V gene TRBV3-1 (or the pseudogene TRBV3-2) combines with J gene TRBJ1-2, with D possibly TRBD1 on 5 matching bases. CDR1 and CDR2 (germline): LGHDT, YNNKEL (reference sequence). V shed 0 bases and J shed 0 bases, with 11 bases lying between them. The CDR3 is 16 amino acids. The CDR3: CASSQDYRTANYGYTF. DNA of the CDR3: TGTGCCAGCAGCCAAGATTACAGGACGGCTAACTATGGCTACACCTTC.

This clone was seen only once. V usage is TRBV6-5 and J usage is TRBJ2-2, with D perhaps TRBD2 (5 bases). CDR1 is MNHEY, CDR2 SVGAGI, per germline. Trimming cost V 5 bases and J 5 bases, with 15 bases left between them. CDR3 length equals 15 residues. The CDR3 coding sequence is TGTGCCAGCAGTAGAACTCGACCGGGAACCGGGGAGCTGTTTTTT. Residues: CASSRTRPGTGELFF.

The chain is built from TRBV3-1 (or the pseudogene TRBV3-2) and TRBJ1-5, with 7 bases lining up with TRBD1. Trimming cost V 1 base and J 7 bases; bases outside gene matches: 4. In germline, CDR1 is LGHDT, CDR2 YNNKEL (reference sequence). CDR3 length equals 14 residues. CDR3 in amino acids: CASSQGQGGQPQHF. In DNA form, the CDR3 reads TGTGCCAGCAGCCAAGGACAGGGAGGACAGCCCCAGCATTTT.

The DNA of the CDR3 is TGTGCCAGCAGCCTCGCAGGGGGCCGAAACGAGCAGTACTTC. This gives the protein CASSLAGGRNEQYF. V usage is TRBV9 and J usage is TRBJ2-7; 8 bases align to TRBD1. J was trimmed by 5 bases and V by 4 bases; bases with no gene match: 8. Per germline, CDR1 SGDLS and CDR2 YYNGEE. The CDR3 is 14 residues long. The full variable domain, completed using reference TRBV9 and TRBJ2-7, is DSGVTQTPKHLITATGQRVTLRCSPRSGDLSVYWYQQSLDQGLQFLIQYYNGEERAKGNILERFSAQQFPDLHSELNLSSLELGDSALYFCASSLAGGRNEQYFGPGTRLTVT.

The gene calls are TRBV18 and TRBJ2-1, with TRBD1 matching 9 bases. Germline V gene sequence: CDR1 KGHSH, CDR2 LQKENI. V lost 6 bases and J lost 5; bases outside the gene matches: 8. CDR3 length equals 15 residues. The CDR3 DNA is TGTGCCAGCTCCCGGGGACAGGGCTGGAACAATGAGCAGTTCTTC. It codes for CASSRGQGWNNEQFF. The full variable domain, rest sourced from reference TRBV18 and TRBJ2-1, is NAGVMQNPRHLVRRRGQEARLRCSPMKGHSHVYWYRQLPEEGLKFMVYLQKENIIDESGMPKERFSAEFPKEGPSILRIQQVVRGDSAAYFCASSRGQGWNNEQFFGPGTRLTVL.

The chain joins TRBV6-1 to TRBJ1-5, with D tentatively TRBD1 (6 bases). This CDR3 contains 14 residues. The germline V gene has CDR1 MNHNS and CDR2 SASEGT. V was cut by 0 bases and J by 16 bases, with 19 bases left in between. CDR3 region: CASSEADTGLTFHF. The CDR3 DNA reads TGTGCCAGCAGTGAAGCCGACACAGGGTTAACCTTCCATTTT.

J is TRBJ2-3 and V is TRBV5-6, with D perhaps matching TRBD1 or TRBD2 (6 bases each). The CDR3 extends over 13 amino acids. Germline CDR1 is SGHDT and CDR2 is YYEEEE. V lost 6 bases and J lost 9, with 17 bases in between. CDR3 DNA sequence: TGTGCCAGCACCCTCGGGGGCCCGGGGACGCAGTATTTT. Its protein product is CASTLGGPGTQYF.

This chain uses TRBV11-2 with TRBJ2-2; 9 positions match TRBD2. The germline CDR1 and CDR2 sequences are SGHAT and FQNNGV. There are 15 residues in the CDR3. V dropped 3 bases and J dropped 6; count of bases not matched to a gene: 5. CDR3 amino acids: CASSLSSGVSGELFF. CDR3 bases: TGTGCCAGCAGCTTGTCTAGCGGGGTTTCCGGGGAGCTGTTTTTT. Filled out from reference TRBV11-2 and TRBJ2-2, the complete variable domain reads EAGVAQSPRYKIIEKRQSVAFWCNPISGHATLYWYQQILGQGPKLLIQFQNNGVVDDSQLPKDRFSAERLKGVDSTLKIQPAKLEDSAVYLCASSLSSGVSGELFFGEGSRLTVL.

V is TRBV3-1 (or the pseudogene TRBV3-2) and J is TRBJ1-5, with unresolved D. V was pared by 1 base and J by 4 bases, with 8 bases between. Germline lookup yields CDR1 LGHDT and CDR2 YNNKEL (reference sequence). The CDR3 contains 14 residues. CDR3 region: CASSQGVANQPQHF. The CDR3 nucleotides are TGTGCCAGCAGCCAAGGTGTGGCTAATCAGCCCCAGCATTTT.